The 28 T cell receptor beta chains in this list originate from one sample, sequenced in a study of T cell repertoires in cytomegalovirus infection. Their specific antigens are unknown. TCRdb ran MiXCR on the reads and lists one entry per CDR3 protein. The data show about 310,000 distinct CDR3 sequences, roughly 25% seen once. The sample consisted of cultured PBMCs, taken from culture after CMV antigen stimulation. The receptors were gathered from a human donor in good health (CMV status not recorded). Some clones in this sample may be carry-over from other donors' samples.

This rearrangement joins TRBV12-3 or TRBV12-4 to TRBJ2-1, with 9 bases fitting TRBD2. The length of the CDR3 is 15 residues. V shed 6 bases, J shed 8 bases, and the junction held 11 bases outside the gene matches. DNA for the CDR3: TGTGCCAGCAGCCTGGGACTAGCTTCGCCCCATGAGCAGTTCTTC. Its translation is CASSLGLASPHEQFF.

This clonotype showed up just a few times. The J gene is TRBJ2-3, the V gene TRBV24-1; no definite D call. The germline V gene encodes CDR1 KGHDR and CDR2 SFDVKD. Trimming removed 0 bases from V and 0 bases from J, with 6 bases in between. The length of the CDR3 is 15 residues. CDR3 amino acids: CATSDLTGSTDTQYF. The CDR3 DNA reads TGTGCCACCAGTGATTTGACGGGTAGCACAGATACGCAGTATTTT.

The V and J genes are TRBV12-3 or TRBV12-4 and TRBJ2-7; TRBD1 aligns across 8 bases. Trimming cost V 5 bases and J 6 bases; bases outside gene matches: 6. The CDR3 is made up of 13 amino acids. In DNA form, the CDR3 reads TGTGCCAGCAGTACCGGACAGGGCGCCGAGCAGTACTTC. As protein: CASSTGQGAEQYF.

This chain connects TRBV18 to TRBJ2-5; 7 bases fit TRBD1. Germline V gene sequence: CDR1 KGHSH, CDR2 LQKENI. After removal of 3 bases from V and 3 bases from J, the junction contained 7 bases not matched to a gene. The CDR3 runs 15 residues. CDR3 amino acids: CASSPRQGTEETQYF. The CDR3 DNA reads TGTGCCAGCTCACCGCGACAGGGAACAGAAGAGACCCAGTACTTC.

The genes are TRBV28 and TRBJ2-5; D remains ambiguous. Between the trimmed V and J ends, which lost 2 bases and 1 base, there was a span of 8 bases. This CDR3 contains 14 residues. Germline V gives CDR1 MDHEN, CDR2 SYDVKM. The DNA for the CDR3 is TGTGCCAGCAGTTTAATCAGTGTCCAAGAGACCCAGTACTTC. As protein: CASSLISVQETQYF.

CDR3 sequence: CASSYGVRASGANVLTF. The CDR3 region has the DNA TGTGCCAGCAGTTACGGGGTCAGGGCCTCTGGGGCCAACGTCCTGACTTTC. The chain uses TRBV6-6 and TRBJ2-6; TRBD1 is a possible D gene (5 bases). CDR3 size: 17 residues. V dropped 2 bases and J dropped 0 bases, with 11 bases sitting between them. CDR1 and CDR2 (germline): MNHNY, SVGAGI (reference sequence).

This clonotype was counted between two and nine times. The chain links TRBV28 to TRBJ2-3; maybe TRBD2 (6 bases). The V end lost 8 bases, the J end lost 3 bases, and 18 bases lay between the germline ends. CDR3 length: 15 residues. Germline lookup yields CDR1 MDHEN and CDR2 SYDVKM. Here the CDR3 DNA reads TGTGCCAGCTTTAATAGGAGGGTTATAACAGATACGCAGTATTTT. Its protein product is CASFNRRVITDTQYF.

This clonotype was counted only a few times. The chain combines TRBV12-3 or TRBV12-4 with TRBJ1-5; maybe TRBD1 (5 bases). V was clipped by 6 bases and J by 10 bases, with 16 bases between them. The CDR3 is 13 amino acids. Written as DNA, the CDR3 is TGTGCCAGCAGGGGACCGGGATTCTCCCCCCAGCATTTT. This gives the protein CASRGPGFSPQHF.

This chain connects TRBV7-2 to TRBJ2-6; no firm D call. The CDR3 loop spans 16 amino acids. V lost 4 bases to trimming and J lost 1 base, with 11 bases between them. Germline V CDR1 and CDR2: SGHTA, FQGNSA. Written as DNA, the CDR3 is TGTGCCAGCAGCTCCCAAGCGACTTCTGGGGCCAACGTCCTGACTTTC. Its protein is CASSSQATSGANVLTF.

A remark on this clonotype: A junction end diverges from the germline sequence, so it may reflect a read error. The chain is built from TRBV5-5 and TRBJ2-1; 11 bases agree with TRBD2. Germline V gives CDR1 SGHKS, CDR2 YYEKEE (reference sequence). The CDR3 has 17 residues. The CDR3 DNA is TGTGCCAGCAGCTTGGCTACCTTACTAGCGGGGGCTAATGGGCAGTTCTTC. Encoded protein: CASSLATLLAGANGQFF.

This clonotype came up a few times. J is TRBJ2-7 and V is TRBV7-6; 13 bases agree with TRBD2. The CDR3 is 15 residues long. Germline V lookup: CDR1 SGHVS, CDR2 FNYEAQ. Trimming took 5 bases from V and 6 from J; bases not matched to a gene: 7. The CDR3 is CASSPGTSGMGEQYF. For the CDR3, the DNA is TGTGCCAGCAGCCCAGGGACTAGCGGGATGGGCGAGCAGTACTTC.

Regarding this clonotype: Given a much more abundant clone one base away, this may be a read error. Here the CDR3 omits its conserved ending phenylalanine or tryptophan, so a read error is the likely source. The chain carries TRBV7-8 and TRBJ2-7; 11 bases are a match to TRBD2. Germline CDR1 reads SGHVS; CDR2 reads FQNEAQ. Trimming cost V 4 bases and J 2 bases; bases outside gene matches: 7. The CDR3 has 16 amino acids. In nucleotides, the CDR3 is TGTGCCAGCAGCTCCGTTAGCGGGAGGGCTGCCTACGAGCAGTACCTC. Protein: CASSSVSGRAAYEQYL.

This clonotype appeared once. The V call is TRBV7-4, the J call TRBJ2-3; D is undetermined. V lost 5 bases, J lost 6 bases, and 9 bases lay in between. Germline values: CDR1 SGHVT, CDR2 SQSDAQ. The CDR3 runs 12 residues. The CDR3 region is CASSHLEDTQYF. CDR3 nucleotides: TGTGCCAGCAGCCATCTCGAGGATACGCAGTATTTT.

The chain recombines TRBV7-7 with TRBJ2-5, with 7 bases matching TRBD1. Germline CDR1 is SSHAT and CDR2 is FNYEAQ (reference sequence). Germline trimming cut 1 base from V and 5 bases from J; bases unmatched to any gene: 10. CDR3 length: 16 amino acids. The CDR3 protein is CASSLGGRGIFETQYF. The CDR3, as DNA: TGTGCCAGCAGCTTAGGAGGCAGGGGGATTTTCGAGACCCAGTACTTC. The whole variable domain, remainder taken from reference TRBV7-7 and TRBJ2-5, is GAGVSQSPRYKVTKRGQDVTLRCDPISSHATLYWYQQALGQGPEFLTYFNYEAQPDKSGLPSDRFSAERPEGSISTLTIQRTEQRDSAMYRCASSLGGRGIFETQYFGPGTRLLVL.

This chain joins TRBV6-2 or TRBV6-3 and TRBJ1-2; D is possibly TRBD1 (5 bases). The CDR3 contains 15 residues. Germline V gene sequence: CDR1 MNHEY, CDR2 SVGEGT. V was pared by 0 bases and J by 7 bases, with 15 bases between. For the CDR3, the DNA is TGTGCCAGCAGTTACTCGGGACTACCCGTTCGTGGCTACACCTTC. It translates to CASSYSGLPVRGYTF.

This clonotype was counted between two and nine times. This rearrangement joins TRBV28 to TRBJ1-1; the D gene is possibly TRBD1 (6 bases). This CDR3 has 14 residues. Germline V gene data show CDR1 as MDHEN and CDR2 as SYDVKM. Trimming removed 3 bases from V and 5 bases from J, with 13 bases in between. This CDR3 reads CASSFSGEGTEAFF. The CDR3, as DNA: TGTGCCAGCAGTTTTTCAGGGGAGGGTACTGAAGCTTTCTTT. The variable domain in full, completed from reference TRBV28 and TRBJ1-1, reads DVKVTQSSRYLVKRTGEKVFLECVQDMDHENMFWYRQDPGLGLRLIYFSYDVKMKEKGDIPEGYSVSREKKERFSLILESASTNQTSMYLCASSFSGEGTEAFFGQGTRLTVV.

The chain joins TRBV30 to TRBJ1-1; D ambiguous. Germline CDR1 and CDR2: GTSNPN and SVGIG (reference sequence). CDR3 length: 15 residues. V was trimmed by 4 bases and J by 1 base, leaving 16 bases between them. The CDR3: CAWNTEALGNTEAFF. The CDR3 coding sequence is TGTGCCTGGAATACAGAGGCCCTGGGGAACACTGAAGCTTTCTTT.

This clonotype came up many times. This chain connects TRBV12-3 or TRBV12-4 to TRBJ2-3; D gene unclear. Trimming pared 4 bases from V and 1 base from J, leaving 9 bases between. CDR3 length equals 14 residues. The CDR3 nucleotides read TGTGCCAGCAGTTCGTCTGGGGGCACAGATACGCAGTATTTT. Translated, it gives CASSSSGGTDTQYF.

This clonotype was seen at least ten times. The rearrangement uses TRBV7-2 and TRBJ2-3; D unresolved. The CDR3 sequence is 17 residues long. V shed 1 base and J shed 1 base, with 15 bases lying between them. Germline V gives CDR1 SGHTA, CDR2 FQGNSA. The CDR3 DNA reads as TGTGCCAGCAGCTTAGTATTGGGCCCGCCCCGCACAGATACGCAGTATTTT. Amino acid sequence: CASSLVLGPPRTDTQYF. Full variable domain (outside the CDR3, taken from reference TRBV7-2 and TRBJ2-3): GAGVSQSPSNKVTEKGKDVELRCDPISGHTALYWYRQSLGQGLEFLIYFQGNSAPDKSGLPSDRFSAERTGGSVSTLTIQRTQQEDSAVYLCASSLVLGPPRTDTQYFGPGTRLTVL.

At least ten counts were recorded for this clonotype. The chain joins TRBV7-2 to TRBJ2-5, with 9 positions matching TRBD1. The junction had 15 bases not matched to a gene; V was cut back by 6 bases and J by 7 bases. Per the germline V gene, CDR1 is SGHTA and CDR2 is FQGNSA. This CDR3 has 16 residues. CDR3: CASSRQGGGGAGTQYF. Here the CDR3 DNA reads TGTGCCAGCAGTCGACAGGGGGGCGGAGGGGCAGGGACCCAGTACTTC.

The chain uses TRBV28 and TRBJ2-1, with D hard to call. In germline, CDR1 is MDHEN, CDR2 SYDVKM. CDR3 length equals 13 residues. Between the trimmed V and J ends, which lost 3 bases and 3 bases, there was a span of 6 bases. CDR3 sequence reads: CASSFKDYNEQFF. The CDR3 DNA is TGTGCCAGCAGTTTCAAAGACTACAATGAGCAGTTCTTC.

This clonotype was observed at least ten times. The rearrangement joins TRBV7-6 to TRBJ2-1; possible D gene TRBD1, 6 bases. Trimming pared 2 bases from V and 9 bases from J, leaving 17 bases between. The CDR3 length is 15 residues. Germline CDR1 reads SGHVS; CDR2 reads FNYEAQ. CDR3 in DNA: TGTGCCAGCAGCTTACCAACCGGGACATTAAGTGAGCAGTTCTTC. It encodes CASSLPTGTLSEQFF.

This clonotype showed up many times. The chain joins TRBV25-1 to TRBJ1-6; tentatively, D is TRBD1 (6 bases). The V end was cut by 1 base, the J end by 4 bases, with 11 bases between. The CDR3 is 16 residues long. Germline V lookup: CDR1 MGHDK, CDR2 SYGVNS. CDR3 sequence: CASSEFTQGYNSPLHF. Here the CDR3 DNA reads TGTGCCAGCAGTGAATTCACACAGGGTTATAATTCACCCCTCCACTTT.

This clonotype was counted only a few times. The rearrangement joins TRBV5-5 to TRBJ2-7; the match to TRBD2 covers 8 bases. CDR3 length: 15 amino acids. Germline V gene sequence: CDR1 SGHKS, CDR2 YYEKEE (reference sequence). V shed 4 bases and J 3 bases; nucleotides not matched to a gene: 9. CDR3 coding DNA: TGTGCCAGCAGCCCCCGGGGGGGACTGGACTACGAGCAGTACTTC. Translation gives CASSPRGGLDYEQYF.

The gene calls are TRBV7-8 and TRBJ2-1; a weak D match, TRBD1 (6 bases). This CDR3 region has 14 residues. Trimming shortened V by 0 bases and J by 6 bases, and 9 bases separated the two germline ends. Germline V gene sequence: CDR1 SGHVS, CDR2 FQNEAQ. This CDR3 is CASSLALQGNEQFF. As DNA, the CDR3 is TGTGCCAGCAGCTTAGCGCTACAGGGCAATGAGCAGTTCTTC.

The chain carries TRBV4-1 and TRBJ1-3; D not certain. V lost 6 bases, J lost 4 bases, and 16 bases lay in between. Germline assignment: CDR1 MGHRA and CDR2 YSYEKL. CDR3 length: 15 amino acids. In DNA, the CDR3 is TGCGCCAGCAGGCGCCGCTCCGACGGGGGAAACACCATATATTTT. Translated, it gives CASRRRSDGGNTIYF.

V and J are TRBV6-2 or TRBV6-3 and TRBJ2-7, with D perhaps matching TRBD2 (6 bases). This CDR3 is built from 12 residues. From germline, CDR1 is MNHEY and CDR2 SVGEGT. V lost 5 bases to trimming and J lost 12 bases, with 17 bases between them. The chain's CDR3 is CASSPTEGGVYV. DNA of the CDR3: TGTGCCAGCAGTCCCACGGAGGGCGGTGTGTACGTC.

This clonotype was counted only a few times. The CDR3 nucleotides are TGTGCCAGCAGTTATGGTGTAGGTGAAGCTTTCTTT. Amino acids: CASSYGVGEAFF. V gene TRBV6-5 combines with J gene TRBJ1-1, with D unresolved. CDR3 length: 12 residues. CDR1 is MNHEY and CDR2 is SVGAGI in the germline V gene. V was pared by 3 bases and J by 7 bases, with 9 bases between.